One and the same sample provided the 17 T cell receptor beta chains below, sequenced in a study of T cell responses to AZD1222 COVID-19 vaccine. Generated by immunoSEQ multiplex PCR, the TCRdb table keeps only in-frame clones and is missing some. This table has some 150,000 clones, 82% appearing once. The sample in question was peripheral blood, obtained on day 0 of MenACWY control vaccination. Receptor source: an adult in good health.

The J gene is TRBJ1-5, the V gene TRBV27, with D unclear. Trimming shortened V by 8 bases and J by 6 bases, and 11 bases separated the two germline ends. Germline CDR1 and CDR2: MNHEY and SMNVEV (reference sequence). This CDR3 is built from 12 residues. The CDR3 loop is CASPGVGQPQHF. The DNA for the CDR3 is TGTGCCAGCCCTGGAGTCGGTCAGCCCCAGCATTTT.

The V call is TRBV6-5, the J call TRBJ2-5, with 7 bases identical to TRBD1. The CDR3 sequence is 13 residues long. Looked up from germline, CDR1 is MNHEY and CDR2 is SVGAGI. The V and J ends lost 5 bases and 5 bases, in that order; junction bases with no gene match: 5. The CDR3 is CASSRQGWETQYF. CDR3 sequence (DNA): TGTGCCAGCAGTCGACAGGGTTGGGAGACCCAGTACTTC.

The chain couples TRBV24-1 to TRBJ1-4; TRBD1 aligns across 7 bases. Germline V CDR1 and CDR2: KGHDR, SFDVKD. The trim removed 3 bases at V and 2 bases at J, leaving 5 bases unmatched. This CDR3 spans 16 amino acids. DNA of the CDR3: TGTGCCACCAGTGATCGTACGACAGGGACTAATGAAAAACTGTTTTTT. Protein product: CATSDRTTGTNEKLFF.

The V and J genes are TRBV20-1 and TRBJ2-1; D unclear. Germline values: CDR1 DFQATT, CDR2 SNEGSKA (reference sequence). V lost 3 bases to trimming and J lost 0 bases, with 12 bases between them. The CDR3 length is 15 residues. CDR3 in DNA: TGCAGTGCTAGTCGACTGCCGAGCTCCTACAATGAGCAGTTCTTC. It specifies CSASRLPSSYNEQFF.

This chain joins TRBV3-1 (or the pseudogene TRBV3-2) and TRBJ2-3; TRBD2 matches at 8 bases. The CDR3 runs 16 residues. V gave up 5 bases and J gave up 2 bases; unmatched junction bases: 9. CDR1 LGHDT and CDR2 YNNKEL come from the germline V gene (reference sequence). CDR3 in amino acids: CASSSGSGGHTDTQYF. CDR3 nucleotide sequence: TGTGCCAGCAGCTCAGGGAGCGGGGGACACACAGATACGCAGTATTTT.

This chain uses TRBV5-1 with TRBJ2-2, with 7 bases that match TRBD1. The V gene end was trimmed by 3 bases and the J gene end by 7 bases; junction bases not matched to a gene: 6. The germline V gene encodes CDR1 SGHRS and CDR2 YFSETQ. The CDR3 is made up of 14 amino acids. CDR3 bases: TGCGCCAGCAGCTCACAGGGGCAAGTCGGGGAGCTGTTTTTT. Protein product: CASSSQGQVGELFF. Looking up the rest from reference TRBV5-1 and TRBJ2-2 gives the full variable domain: KAGVTQTPRYLIKTRGQQVTLSCSPISGHRSVSWYQQTPGQGLQFLFEYFSETQRNKGNFPGRFSGRQFSNSRSEMNVSTLELGDSALYLCASSSQGQVGELFFGEGSRLTVL.

This chain connects TRBV13 to TRBJ2-5, with TRBD2 as a possible D gene (6 bases). The germline V gene encodes CDR1 PRHDT and CDR2 FYEKMQ (reference sequence). There are 15 residues in the CDR3. The V gene lost 3 bases and the J gene lost 7 bases, with 18 bases spanning the gap. The CDR3 loop is CASSFGGVDRGTQYF. CDR3 DNA sequence: TGTGCCAGCAGCTTCGGCGGGGTGGACCGGGGGACCCAGTACTTC.

The chain uses TRBV2 and TRBJ2-3, with D hard to call. The V and J ends lost 7 bases and 2 bases respectively, with 10 bases between them. Germline CDR1 is SNHLY and CDR2 is FYNNEI. This CDR3 has 13 residues. CDR3 sequence: CASKGEYTDTQYF. CDR3 in DNA: TGTGCCAGCAAGGGTGAATACACAGATACGCAGTATTTT.

V gene TRBV7-2 combines with J gene TRBJ2-6; D is ambiguous. V lost 4 bases and J lost 0, with 7 bases in between. CDR3 length equals 15 residues. Germline V gene data show CDR1 as SGHTA and CDR2 as FQGNSA. CDR3: CASSWTGSGANVLTF. CDR3 coding DNA: TGTGCCAGCAGCTGGACCGGCTCTGGGGCCAACGTCCTGACTTTC.

The chain couples TRBV7-9 to TRBJ2-2; tentative D call: TRBD2 (5 bases). Trimming cost V 5 bases and J 6 bases, with 10 bases left between them. Per germline, CDR1 SEHNR and CDR2 FQNEAQ (reference sequence). This CDR3 is 13 amino acids long. The CDR3 region is CASSGGWPGELFF. The CDR3 region has the DNA TGTGCCAGCAGCGGCGGGTGGCCCGGGGAGCTGTTTTTT.

V gene TRBV18 combines with J gene TRBJ1-4, with a tentative D call TRBD1 (6 bases). Per germline, CDR1 KGHSH and CDR2 LQKENI. There are 15 residues in the CDR3. Trimming shortened V by 6 bases and J by 1 base, and 12 bases separated the two germline ends. The DNA of the CDR3 is TGTGCCAGCTCGAACCAACAGGGAACTAATGAAAAACTGTTTTTT. Its translation: CASSNQQGTNEKLFF.

The V and J genes are TRBV5-4 and TRBJ2-5, with 8 positions matching TRBD2. Germline V gives CDR1 SGHNT, CDR2 YYREEE (reference sequence). Unmatched junction bases numbered 4, after V lost 2 bases and J lost 7 bases. The CDR3 totals 13 residues. CDR3 protein: CASSLAGDGTQYF. The CDR3 nucleotides read TGTGCCAGCAGCTTAGCGGGGGACGGGACCCAGTACTTC.

The rearrangement links TRBV12-3 or TRBV12-4 to TRBJ1-4; no clear D gene. Trimming left V 1 base short and J 10 bases short, with 10 bases between. There are 13 residues in the CDR3. The CDR3 coding sequence is TGTGCCAGCAGTTTAGACCGGGTGGGAAAACTGTTTTTT. This sequence encodes CASSLDRVGKLFF.

Only a few counts were recorded for this clone. The chain couples TRBV12-3 or TRBV12-4 to TRBJ2-1; D assignment may be TRBD1 or TRBD2 (5 bases each). V was pared by 4 bases and J by 7 bases, with 5 bases between. The CDR3 has 11 residues. The CDR3 sequence: CASSWGNEQFF. The CDR3 DNA reads as TGTGCCAGCAGTTGGGGGAATGAGCAGTTCTTC.

This chain links TRBV11-2 with TRBJ1-3; possibly TRBD1 for D (6 bases). The V end lost 1 base, the J end lost 0 bases, and 13 bases lay between the germline ends. Germline V gene data show CDR1 as SGHAT and CDR2 as FQNNGV. The CDR3 is made up of 17 amino acids. The CDR3 reads CASSLGMGAISGNTIYF. The CDR3 DNA sequence: TGTGCCAGCAGCTTAGGGATGGGGGCCATCTCTGGAAACACCATATATTTT.

This chain joins TRBV6-6 and TRBJ2-7; TRBD2 aligns across 11 bases. Germline lookup yields CDR1 MNHNY and CDR2 SVGAGI (reference sequence). CDR3 length: 15 amino acids. Germline trimming cut 2 bases from V and 2 bases from J; bases unmatched to any gene: 2. CDR3 DNA sequence: TGTGCCAGCAGTTACGGGACTAGCGGTACCTACGAGCAGTACGTC. This translates into CASSYGTSGTYEQYV.

The chain is built from TRBV7-6 and TRBJ2-1; possibly TRBD2 for D (6 bases). Germline CDR1 is SGHVS and CDR2 is FNYEAQ. Trimming removed 2 bases at V and 6 bases at J, with 14 bases between. The CDR3 sequence is 15 residues long. CDR3 in amino acids: CASSLLSLASNEQFF. The CDR3, as DNA: TGTGCCAGCAGCTTACTTTCGCTAGCGTCCAATGAGCAGTTCTTC.